Each of the 16 T cell receptor beta chains below was sequenced from the same sample in a study of CD8 T cells in ankylosing spondylitis. Study-level results: Seemingly characteristic of ankylosing spondylitis blood was a TCR beta motif consisting of several highly homologous variants.

Using its own MiXCR run on the 5' RACE reads, TCRdb lists one record per CDR3 protein. This table holds roughly 400,000 distinct CDR3 sequences, 20% to 25% found once. For these TCRs, the target antigens are not known. Material for sequencing was blood, either unsorted or a sorted T cell fraction (not recorded which). These TCRs come from a male donor with ankylosing spondylitis.

This chain links TRBV28 with TRBJ1-1; no firm D call. V gave up 7 bases and J gave up 1 base, with 16 bases separating them. Germline CDR1 and CDR2: MDHEN and SYDVKM. The CDR3 totals 15 residues. DNA for the CDR3: TGTGCCAGCATTACAATAAGACTCCAGAACACTGAAGCTTTCTTT. Amino acid sequence: CASITIRLQNTEAFF.

The chain uses TRBV5-1 and TRBJ2-7, with 15 bases identical to TRBD2. This CDR3 is built from 17 residues. V was pared by 0 bases and J by 5 bases, with 6 bases of the junction left unmatched. CDR1 is SGHRS, CDR2 YFSETQ, per germline. CDR3 sequence: CASSLGGTSGRFDEQYF. The DNA of the CDR3 is TGCGCCAGCAGCTTGGGAGGGACTAGCGGGAGGTTCGACGAGCAGTACTTC.

This clonotype was recorded many times. The rearrangement uses TRBV5-1 and TRBJ1-6; 9 bases match TRBD1. CDR1 SGHRS and CDR2 YFSETQ come from the germline V gene. After removal of 4 bases from V and 5 bases from J, the junction contained 4 bases not matched to a gene. The CDR3 sequence is 15 residues long. The CDR3 DNA reads TGCGCCAGCAGCCTACGGACAGGGGATAATTCACCCCTCCACTTT. Its translation: CASSLRTGDNSPLHF.

The chain combines TRBV29-1 with TRBJ2-7, with TRBD1 identical over 8 bases. The CDR3 is 15 amino acids. V gave up 1 base and J gave up 2 bases; unmatched junction bases: 7. Germline loops: CDR1 SQVTM, CDR2 ANQGSEA. The CDR3 nucleotides are TGCAGCGTTGAAGTGAGGGGCAGGGGGCCCTACGAGCAGTACTTC. Encoded protein: CSVEVRGRGPYEQYF.

V gene TRBV4-2 combines with J gene TRBJ2-3, with 7 positions matching TRBD2. Germline V lookup: CDR1 LGHNA, CDR2 YNFKEQ. V lost 1 base and J lost 3; bases outside the gene matches: 10. The CDR3 extends over 17 amino acids. CDR3: CASSQAFGLGNTDTQYF. DNA for the CDR3: TGTGCCAGCAGCCAAGCATTCGGACTAGGAAATACAGATACGCAGTATTTT.

This clonotype has a handful of counts. This rearrangement joins TRBV15 to TRBJ2-2, with no clear D. Germline CDR1 is LNHNV and CDR2 is YYDKDF (reference sequence). The V gene lost 0 bases and the J gene lost 7 bases, with 9 bases spanning the gap. The CDR3 extends over 14 amino acids. CDR3 region: CATSRDLGIGELFF. The CDR3 nucleotides are TGTGCCACCAGCAGAGATCTGGGGATCGGGGAGCTGTTTTTT.

This chain joins TRBV5-6 and TRBJ2-7; D remains unclear. The V gene's germline CDR1 is SGHDT and CDR2 YYEEEE. V shed 4 bases and J shed 7 bases, with 27 bases lying between them. The CDR3 has 17 residues. The CDR3 is CASSRTAVLAPSREQYF. The CDR3 bases are TGTGCCAGCAGCAGGACCGCGGTCTTAGCCCCTAGTCGGGAGCAGTACTTC.

The chain is built from TRBV12-3 or TRBV12-4 and TRBJ2-2, with a possible D match to TRBD2 (6 bases). The CDR3 runs 14 residues. Trimming left V 5 bases short and J 1 base short, with 8 bases between. CDR3 nucleotides: TGTGCCAGCAGTCTGCGGGAGAACACCGGGGAGCTGTTTTTT. Its translation: CASSLRENTGELFF.

A few counts support this clonotype. This chain joins TRBV7-8 and TRBJ1-4; D gene unclear. The V gene lost 5 bases and the J gene lost 6 bases, with 16 bases spanning the gap. Germline values: CDR1 SGHVS, CDR2 FQNEAQ. CDR3 length: 15 residues. In DNA, the CDR3 is TGTGCCAGCAGCCCGTTGTCGGTGGGATATGAAAAACTGTTTTTT. Translation gives CASSPLSVGYEKLFF. The full variable domain, its missing parts supplied by reference TRBV7-8 and TRBJ1-4, is GAGVSQSPRYKVAKRGQDVALRCDPISGHVSLFWYQQALGQGPEFLTYFQNEAQLDKSGLPSDRFFAERPEGSVSTLKIQRTQQEDSAVYLCASSPLSVGYEKLFFGSGTQLSVL.

This chain links TRBV20-1 with TRBJ2-3, with 11 bases lining up with TRBD2. This CDR3 region has 16 residues. Germline V gene sequence: CDR1 DFQATT, CDR2 SNEGSKA (reference sequence). The V segment lost 4 bases and the J segment 2 bases; nucleotides outside the gene matches: 8. For the CDR3, the DNA is TGCAGTGCTACGTTCGGTAGCGGGAGGGCCACAGATACGCAGTATTTT. This gives the protein CSATFGSGRATDTQYF.

This sequence joins TRBV7-2 and TRBJ2-6, with D unclear. The V gene lost 5 bases and the J gene lost 1 base, with 6 bases spanning the gap. Germline CDR1 reads SGHTA; CDR2 reads FQGNSA. This CDR3 is built from 14 residues. CDR3 residues: CASSKTSGANVLTF. The CDR3 region has the DNA TGTGCCAGCAGCAAAACTTCTGGGGCCAACGTCCTGACTTTC.

This clonotype was detected ten times or more. The chain is built from TRBV29-1 and TRBJ2-5; 11 positions match TRBD2. This CDR3 spans 14 amino acids. In germline, CDR1 is SQVTM, CDR2 ANQGSEA. Germline trimming cut 0 bases from V and 5 bases from J; bases unmatched to any gene: 2. The CDR3, as DNA: TGCAGCGTTGAAGAAGGGACTAGCGGCGAGACCCAGTACTTC. It yields the protein CSVEEGTSGETQYF.

This clonotype was seen a single time. The chain employs TRBV12-3 or TRBV12-4 and TRBJ2-1, with 11 bases aligning to TRBD2. The J segment lost 9 bases and the V segment lost 6 bases, leaving 13 bases of the junction unmatched. The CDR3 consists of 16 residues. CDR3 coding DNA: TGTGCCAGCAGCCCCCGGGTCCTAGCGGGAGGATTTGAGCAGTTCTTC. Translating it yields CASSPRVLAGGFEQFF.

This chain connects TRBV10-3 to TRBJ2-3; D is undetermined. V lost 2 bases, J lost 1 base, and 19 bases lay in between. The germline CDR1 and CDR2 sequences are ENHRY and SYGVKD. The CDR3 consists of 18 residues. CDR3 amino acids: CAISEHSPIVAGTDTQYF. The CDR3 DNA is TGTGCCATCAGTGAGCATTCACCAATCGTCGCCGGCACAGATACGCAGTATTTT.

This clonotype was counted only a few times. This rearrangement joins TRBV12-3 or TRBV12-4 to TRBJ2-1, with 8 nucleotides matching TRBD1. The CDR3 consists of 13 residues. Trimming removed 6 bases from V and 15 bases from J; junction bases left unmatched: 13. In nucleotides, the CDR3 is TGTGCCAGCAGCGGGACAGGAGGCTCGAGGCCGTTCTTC. Its translation is CASSGTGGSRPFF.

The CDR3 nucleotides read TGCAGTGCTAGAGTTCGCGGACTAAACACAGATACGCAGTATTTT. It yields the protein CSARVRGLNTDTQYF. V is TRBV20-1 and J is TRBJ2-3; perhaps TRBD2 as D (6 bases). Trimming stripped 1 base from V and 2 bases from J, with 13 bases between. Germline V gene lookup returns CDR1 DFQATT and CDR2 SNEGSKA (reference sequence). The CDR3 consists of 15 residues.